The next 15 T cell receptor beta chains were all read from a single sample in a study of OX40 agonist ivuxolimab in advanced cancers. The data were produced by immunoSEQ multiplex PCR, yet TCRdb's version contains in-frame clones alone and is incomplete. Counted here are tens of thousands of clones, about 91% occurring once; the ten biggest clones make up roughly 14%. Sample: CD4+ or CD8+ T cells sorted from blood, taken in a trial of the OX40 agonist ivuxolimab. The source of these receptors is an adult with an advanced solid tumor such as melanoma, head and neck, liver or kidney cancer.

The rearrangement links TRBV15 to TRBJ2-7; the match to TRBD2 covers 11 bases. V shed 3 bases, J shed 2 bases, and the junction held 6 bases outside the gene matches. Germline V CDR1 and CDR2: LNHNV, YYDKDF (reference sequence). CDR3 length: 16 amino acids. The CDR3 here is CATSRGLAEGAYEQYF. The DNA for the CDR3 is TGTGCCACCAGCAGGGGACTAGCGGAGGGGGCCTACGAGCAGTACTTC.

V is TRBV4-1 and J is TRBJ2-3; D not resolved. CDR1 and CDR2 from the germline V gene are MGHRA and YSYEKL. V was pared by 6 bases and J by 1 base, with 11 bases between. There are 14 residues in the CDR3. CDR3 in DNA: TGCGCCAGCAGTCGCAGTGTTGGCACAGATACGCAGTATTTT. Its protein is CASSRSVGTDTQYF.

The chain couples TRBV7-9 to TRBJ1-3, with a tentative D call TRBD1 (5 bases). Looked up from germline, CDR1 is SEHNR and CDR2 is FQNEAQ (reference sequence). The germline V and J ends were trimmed by 6 bases and 0 bases, with 15 bases remaining between them. This CDR3 is 16 amino acids long. The CDR3 DNA reads as TGTGCCAGCAGACGAGACGGGACGGTCTCTGGAAACACCATATATTTT. Translating it yields CASRRDGTVSGNTIYF.

The CDR3 DNA is TGTGCCAGCGGGTCCAGCTCTGGGGCCAACGTCCTGACTTTC. It codes for CASGSSSGANVLTF. V is TRBV6-6 and J is TRBJ2-6; D not resolved. The CDR3 covers 14 residues. Germline V gives CDR1 MNHNY, CDR2 SVGAGI (reference sequence). The V and J ends lost 8 bases and 0 bases respectively, with 8 bases between them.

Concerning this clone itself: One junction end does not reproduce the germline sequence, and a read error may be involved. The chain combines TRBV13 with TRBJ2-1, with D possibly being TRBD1 or TRBD2 (5 bases each). CDR1 PRHDT and CDR2 FYEKMQ come from the germline V gene (reference sequence). This CDR3 comprises 11 residues. The DNA of the CDR3 is TGTGCCAGCAGCGAGGGGACCGGAAGGGTCTTC. Protein product: CASSEGTGRVF.

This clone was seen a single time. In nucleotides, the CDR3 is TGTGCCAGCAGTACGTACAGTGGCCTGGGGGAGACCCAGTACTTC. Translating it yields CASSTYSGLGETQYF. V is TRBV6-6 and J is TRBJ2-5; no clear D gene. Trimming took off 5 bases at V and 5 bases at J, with 18 bases between the two ends. Germline V gives CDR1 MNHNY, CDR2 SVGAGI (reference sequence). This CDR3 has 15 amino acids.

The chain joins TRBV5-6 to TRBJ1-5, with 8 bases that match TRBD1. The CDR3 length is 16 residues. Germline V lookup: CDR1 SGHDT, CDR2 YYEEEE. The V and J ends lost 3 bases and 6 bases, in that order; junction bases with no gene match: 11. CDR3 residues: CASSSMVRGPVQPQHF. The CDR3 DNA is TGTGCCAGCAGCTCGATGGTCAGGGGGCCGGTTCAGCCCCAGCATTTT.

The chain has TRBV28 and TRBJ2-1; D is uncertain. V was clipped by 1 base and J by 5 bases, with 9 bases between them. The CDR3 extends over 14 amino acids. The germline gives CDR1 MDHEN, CDR2 SYDVKM. CDR3: CASSLLSHNNEQFF. CDR3 DNA sequence: TGTGCCAGCAGTTTATTGAGCCATAACAATGAGCAGTTCTTC.

Of note for this clone: The sample contains more than one DNA sequence encoding this CDR3. The chain combines TRBV6-1 with TRBJ2-7; D unclear. Germline CDR1 and CDR2: MNHNS and SASEGT. Trimming took 8 bases from V and 4 from J, leaving 6 bases between them. CDR3 size: 10 residues. CDR3 amino acids: CASGVYEQYF. CDR3 sequence (DNA): TGTGCCAGCGGGGTGTACGAGCAGTACTTC.

The rearrangement joins TRBV7-8 to TRBJ2-7, with TRBD2 matching 9 bases. The CDR3 extends over 15 amino acids. Trimming took 4 bases from V and 5 from J; bases not matched to a gene: 9. Germline values: CDR1 SGHVS, CDR2 FQNEAQ. For the CDR3, the DNA is TGTGCCAGCAGCTACGGGACTAGCAGTATCCACGAGCAGTACTTC. Amino acids: CASSYGTSSIHEQYF.

V and J are TRBV4-3 and TRBJ2-7, with 9 bases that match TRBD2. Germline V lookup: CDR1 LGHNA, CDR2 YSLEER. Losses at the gene ends were 0 bases for V and 3 bases for J; bases not matched to a gene: 3. There are 15 residues in the CDR3. The DNA for the CDR3 is TGCGCCAGCAGCCAAGAGGCTAGCGGGAACTACGAGCAGTACTTC. Protein sequence: CASSQEASGNYEQYF.

The chain recombines TRBV28 with TRBJ2-3; TRBD1 matches at 11 bases. CDR1 MDHEN and CDR2 SYDVKM come from the germline V gene. There are 15 residues in the CDR3. J was trimmed by 4 bases and V by 4 bases; bases with no gene match: 4. The CDR3 loop is CASSWTGGFADTQYF. The DNA for the CDR3 is TGTGCCAGCAGTTGGACAGGGGGCTTTGCAGATACGCAGTATTTT.

The V gene is TRBV27, the J gene TRBJ2-7; TRBD2 agrees at 7 bases. The V gene's germline CDR1 is MNHEY and CDR2 SMNVEV (reference sequence). The CDR3 extends over 12 amino acids. The V gene end was trimmed by 11 bases and the J gene end by 6 bases; junction bases not matched to a gene: 10. The CDR3 loop is CAVIGEGREQYF. The CDR3 DNA follows: TGTGCCGTAATAGGGGAGGGCCGCGAGCAGTACTTC.

The gene calls are TRBV11-2 and TRBJ2-3; possibly TRBD2 for D (6 bases). V lost 5 bases and J 1 base, leaving 13 bases between the germline ends. The CDR3 length is 15 residues. Germline CDR1 SGHAT, CDR2 FQNNGV. CDR3 sequence (DNA): TGTGCCAGCAGCCAGGAGGGGTGGGGCACAGATACGCAGTATTTT. It specifies CASSQEGWGTDTQYF.

This chain connects TRBV15 to TRBJ2-7, with 10 bases that match TRBD2. The CDR3 is made up of 15 amino acids. Trimming cost V 3 bases and J 4 bases; bases outside gene matches: 6. Germline V gene lookup returns CDR1 LNHNV and CDR2 YYDKDF (reference sequence). CDR3 region: CATSSEREGKYEQYF. DNA of the CDR3: TGTGCCACCAGCAGTGAGCGGGAGGGCAAATACGAGCAGTACTTC.